This entry features one T cell receptor (beta chain) sequence. The sample is drawn from a study of blood T cell repertoires in COVID-19. Study as a whole: Samples taken during acute and convalescent COVID-19 were collected in the United States, Italy and Spain. Sources were T cells, B-cell-depleted T cells, or PBMCs; the material itself was cDNA or gDNA.

Original processing notes: The assay estimated nucleated cells by amplifying reference gene primers. Produced via immunoSEQ multiplex PCR; TCRdb's table is partial and in-frame only. V and J calls and clone size are copied from that table; D and trimming were computed from the DNA. The repertoire has over 100,000 clones, 70% to 90% of them found once; the top ten carry roughly 1.4%. The CDR3 has 15 amino acids. CDR1 MNHEY and CDR2 SVGEGT come from the germline V gene. The trim removed 6 bases at V and 3 bases at J, leaving 11 bases unmatched. The V call is TRBV6-2 or TRBV6-3, the J call TRBJ2-7; 7 positions match TRBD2. Sequenced material: peripheral blood. The receptor comes from a man aged 35 to 55 with acute or convalescent COVID-19. Here the CDR3 reads CASSPGTTGYYEQYF. In nucleotides, the CDR3 is TGTGCCAGCAGCCCCGGGACTACCGGCTACTACGAGCAGTACTTC.